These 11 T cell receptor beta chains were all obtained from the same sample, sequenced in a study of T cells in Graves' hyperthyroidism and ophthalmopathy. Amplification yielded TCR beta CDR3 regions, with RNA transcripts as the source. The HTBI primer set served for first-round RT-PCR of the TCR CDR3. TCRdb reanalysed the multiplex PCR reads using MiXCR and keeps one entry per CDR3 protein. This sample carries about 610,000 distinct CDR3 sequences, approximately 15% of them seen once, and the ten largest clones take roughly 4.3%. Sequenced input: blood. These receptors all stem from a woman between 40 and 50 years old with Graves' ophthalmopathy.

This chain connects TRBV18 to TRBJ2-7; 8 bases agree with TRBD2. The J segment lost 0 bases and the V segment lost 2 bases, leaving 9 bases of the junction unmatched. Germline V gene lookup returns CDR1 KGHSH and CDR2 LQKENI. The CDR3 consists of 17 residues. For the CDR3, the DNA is TGTGCCAGCTCACCAGGGGCGGGAGGACGGGGCTCCTACGAGCAGTACTTC. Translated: CASSPGAGGRGSYEQYF.

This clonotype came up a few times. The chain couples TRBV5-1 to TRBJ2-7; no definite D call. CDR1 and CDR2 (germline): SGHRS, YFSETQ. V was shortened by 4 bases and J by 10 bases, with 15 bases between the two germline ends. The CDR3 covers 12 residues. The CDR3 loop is CASSQDSFGQYF. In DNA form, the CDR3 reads TGCGCCAGCAGCCAAGACTCCTTCGGCCAGTACTTC.

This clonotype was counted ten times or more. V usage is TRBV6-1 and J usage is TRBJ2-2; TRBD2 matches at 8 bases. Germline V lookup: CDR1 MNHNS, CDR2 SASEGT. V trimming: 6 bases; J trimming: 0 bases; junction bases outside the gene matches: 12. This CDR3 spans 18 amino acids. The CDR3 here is CASRKRTSRTSNTGELFF. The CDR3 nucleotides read TGTGCCAGCAGGAAAAGGACTAGCAGAACCTCGAACACCGGGGAGCTGTTTTTT.

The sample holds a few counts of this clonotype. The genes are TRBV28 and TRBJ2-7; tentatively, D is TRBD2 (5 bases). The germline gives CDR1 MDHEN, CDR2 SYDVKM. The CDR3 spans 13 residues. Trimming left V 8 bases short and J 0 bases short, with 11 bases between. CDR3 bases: TGTGCCAGCGTCGGACTCCTCTCCTACGAGCAGTACTTC. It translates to CASVGLLSYEQYF.

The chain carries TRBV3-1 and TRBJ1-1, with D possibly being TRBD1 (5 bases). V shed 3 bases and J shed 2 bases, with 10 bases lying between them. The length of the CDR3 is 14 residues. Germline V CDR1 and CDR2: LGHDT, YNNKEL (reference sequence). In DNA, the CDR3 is TGTGCCAGCAGCCAGACGGACATCAACACTGAAGCTTTCTTT. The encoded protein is CASSQTDINTEAFF.

The CDR3 reads CASSLFPRLSGANVLTF. The CDR3 DNA follows: TGTGCCAGCAGTTTATTCCCCCGTCTCTCTGGGGCCAACGTCCTGACTTTC. This chain links TRBV12-3 or TRBV12-4 with TRBJ2-6; D gene unclear. V lost 2 bases and J 0 bases, leaving 11 bases between the germline ends. The CDR3 has 17 amino acids.

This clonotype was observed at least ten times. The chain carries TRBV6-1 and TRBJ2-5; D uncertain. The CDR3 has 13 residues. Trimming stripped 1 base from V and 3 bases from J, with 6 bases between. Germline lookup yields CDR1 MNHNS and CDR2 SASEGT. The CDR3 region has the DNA TGTGCCAGCAGTGAAGGGGCCAAAGAGACCCAGTACTTC. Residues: CASSEGAKETQYF.

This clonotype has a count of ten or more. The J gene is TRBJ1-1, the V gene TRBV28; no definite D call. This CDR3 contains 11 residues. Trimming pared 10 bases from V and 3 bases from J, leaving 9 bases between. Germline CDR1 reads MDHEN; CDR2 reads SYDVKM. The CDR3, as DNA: TGTGCCACACGTGGGGACACTGAAGCTTTCTTT. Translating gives CATRGDTEAFF.

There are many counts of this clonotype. The DNA of the CDR3 is TGCGCCAGCAGCCAAGAGGGTAGGAGCACTGAAGCTTTCTTT. Its protein product is CASSQEGRSTEAFF. V usage is TRBV4-1 and J usage is TRBJ1-1; D not resolved. Germline values: CDR1 MGHRA, CDR2 YSYEKL. The CDR3 contains 14 residues. Trimming cost V 0 bases and J 4 bases, with 9 bases left between them.

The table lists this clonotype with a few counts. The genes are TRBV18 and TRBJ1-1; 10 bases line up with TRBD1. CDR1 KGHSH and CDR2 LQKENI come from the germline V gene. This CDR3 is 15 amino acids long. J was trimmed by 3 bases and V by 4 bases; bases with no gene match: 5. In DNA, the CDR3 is TGTGCCAGCTCACGAAGACAGGGGGCCGACACTGAAGCTTTCTTT. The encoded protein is CASSRRQGADTEAFF.

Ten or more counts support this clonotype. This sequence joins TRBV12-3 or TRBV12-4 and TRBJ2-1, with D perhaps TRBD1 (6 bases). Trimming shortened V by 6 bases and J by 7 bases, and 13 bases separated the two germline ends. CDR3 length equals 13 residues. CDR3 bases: TGTGCCAGCAGACGGGACAAACCTAATGAGCAGTTCTTC. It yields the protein CASRRDKPNEQFF.